This record covers a single T cell receptor (beta chain). Its antigen is unknown. One base away there is no much larger clone; base qualities are not given. Trimming accounts for 1 base at V and 3 bases at J, while the number of junction bases matched to no gene is 17. In the germline V gene, CDR1 corresponds to LGHNA and CDR2 to YSLEER. Its CDR3 holds 19 amino acids, cysteine through phenylalanine. Of all the DNA, just the CDR3 is kept, 57 bases in frame from base 1. Separate amplification of TCR alpha and beta chain libraries was performed from the second PCR step onward. The CMV status of each donor was determined by measuring IFNgamma production from CD4+ T cells after fresh PBMCs had been stimulated overnight with CMV viral lysate. Miltenyi beads were used first to positively select CD4 T cells, and CD8 T cells were then positively selected from the CD4-negative fraction. Cells were stained for CD3, CD4, CD8, CD45RA, CD27 and a live/dead dye and were sorted on a BD Aria II into four subsets based on CD45RA and CD27. Blood was obtained from a few healthy volunteers, and the blood from each volunteer was fractionated into CD4 and CD8 T cells and subsequently into four differentiation subsets. Around 130 ml of peripheral blood was collected from each donor, and PBMC were isolated by Ficoll-Paque PLUS density-gradient centrifugation. The sorted cells were lysed in RLT buffer, after which RNA was extracted using a Qiagen RNeasy kit and kept at -80 degrees C.

Receptors were amplified or captured by UMI-ligation and nested PCR. An equimolar mix of two oligonucleotides covering both TRBC1 and TRBC2 was used as the beta constant-region primer. The ligated cDNA went through four rounds of PCR with nested alpha and beta constant-region primers together with the SP2 primer. A single-stranded oligonucleotide bearing the SP2 primer plus a 12-nucleotide UMI was ligated onto the 3' end of the cDNA by T4 RNA ligase 1. Incubation of the ligation reaction was carried out at 16 degrees C for about 18-25 hours. PCR2 was typically run as a SYBR Green qPCR and stopped at a predetermined threshold to prevent over-amplification. Every purification after the first one was done using Agencourt AMPure XP magnetic beads. Library quantification was done by Qubit, followed by a TapeStation check on which the main peak was expected at around 650 bp. Sequencing of the pooled libraries was done on an Illumina MiSeq using v2 2x251 paired-end kits, which typically yielded roughly 0.85-2 million reads per sample. Each sample's library went into the pool at approximately 4.3 nM, and roughly 4.5-7.5% PhiX was added to help with cluster recognition. On the authors' methods: Using tag matching that tolerated one base-pair mismatch, Decombinator assigned V and J genes to FASTQ reads that had been processed by Demultiplexor. UMIs were used by Collapsinator to correct both sequencing errors and frequency errors arising from PCR heterogeneity. TCRs were translated and CDR3s were extracted from the conserved cysteine to the FGXG phenylalanine by CDR3Translator, with non-productive sequences being flagged. Gini, Shannon entropy and inverse Simpson indices were calculated on repertoires subsampled to equal numbers of UMI-defined TCRs. Within the linear range, a power law was fitted by maximum likelihood to the distributions of clonotype abundance. For one naive CD8 sample, the pipeline and MIGEC produced similar UMI counts, unique TCR numbers and clonal distributions. One analysis removed from the naive repertoire any naive TCRs that were also present in any memory subset from the same donor. A set of 7,322 CMV-associated CDR3 sequences, compiled from VDJdb and a published dataset, was used to search the repertoires. TCRdb ran its own pipeline on the public reads, namely fastp trimming at Q25 and MiXCR clone calling, and kept in-frame beta chains. Each record represents a unique CDR3 protein, reported with the most common genes and DNA among its rows. V and J calls and clone size were set by TCRdb, not the authors. The sample records 98,000 or so distinct CDR3 sequences, 11% of which are singletons. The ten largest clones add up to just over 0.13% of the sample.

The data are from a study of naive and memory T cell subsets (TCRdb year 2017). The study in broad terms: An open-source, UMI-based TCR alpha and beta sequencing pipeline was applied to sorted naive and memory peripheral blood T cell subsets. The results of the functional CMV T cell responses matched the IgG serology results in every case. RNA was DNase-treated and reverse transcribed with TCR constant-region primers, mostly using SuperScript III.

Study-level results and caveats: TCR abundance followed a power law with an exponent that was different for naive and memory subsets but consistent across the three individuals. The repertoire findings for the naive and memory subsets could not be validated, as no ground truth was available. Clonotypes were defined as single alpha or beta chain sequences, not paired alpha/beta receptors. In both CD4 and CD8 cells, the Gini index increased while Shannon and inverse Simpson diversity decreased from naive through CM, EM and EMRA. Once error correction was done, more than 90% of naive TCR sequences showed up just once, which made the naive abundance distributions much steeper than those of the memory subsets. A few larger clonotypes were found in naive repertoires, especially CD8, and these larger clonotypes were possibly memory cells re-expressing CD45RA. RNA-based TCR counts may be affected by expression changes linked to T cell activation and differentiation.

The origin of this receptor is a human donor in good health. Sequencing was done on a sample of naive CD4+ T cells from blood. The cell subset or site label here, explained by the study, means: naive T cells, CD45RA high CD27+. The rearranged segments are TRBV4-3 and TRBJ2-7; TRBD1 fits 8 bases in the junction. The nucleotides read TGCGCCAGCAGCCAAGCCGTCTGGGAAACCCAGGACAGGGTCTACGAGCAGTACTTC. This gives the protein CASSQAVWETQDRVYEQYF.